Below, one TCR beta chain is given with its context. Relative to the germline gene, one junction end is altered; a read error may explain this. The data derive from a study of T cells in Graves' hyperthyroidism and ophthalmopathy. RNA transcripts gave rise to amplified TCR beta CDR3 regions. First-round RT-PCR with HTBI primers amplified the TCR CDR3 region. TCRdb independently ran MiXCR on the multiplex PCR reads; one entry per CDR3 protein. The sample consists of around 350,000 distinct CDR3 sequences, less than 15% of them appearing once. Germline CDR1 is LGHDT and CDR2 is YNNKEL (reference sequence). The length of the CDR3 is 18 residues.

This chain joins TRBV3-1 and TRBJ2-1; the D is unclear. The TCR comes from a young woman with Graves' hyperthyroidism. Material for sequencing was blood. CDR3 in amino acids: CTSSRRVGERLLANEQFF. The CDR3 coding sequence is TGTACCAGCAGCCGACGGGTTGGGGAAAGGTTGTTGGCCAATGAGCAGTTCTTC.